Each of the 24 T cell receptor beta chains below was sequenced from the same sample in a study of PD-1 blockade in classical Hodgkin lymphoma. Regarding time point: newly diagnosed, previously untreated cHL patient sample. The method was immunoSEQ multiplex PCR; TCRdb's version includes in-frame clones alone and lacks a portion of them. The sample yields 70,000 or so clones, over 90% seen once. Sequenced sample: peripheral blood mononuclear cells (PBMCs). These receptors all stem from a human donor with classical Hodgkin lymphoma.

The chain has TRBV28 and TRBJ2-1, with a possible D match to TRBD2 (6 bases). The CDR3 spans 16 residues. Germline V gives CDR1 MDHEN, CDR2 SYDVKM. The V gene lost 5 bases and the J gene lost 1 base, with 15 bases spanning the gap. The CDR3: CASSAQLAQSYNEQFF. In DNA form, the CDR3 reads TGTGCCAGCAGTGCCCAACTAGCTCAGTCCTACAATGAGCAGTTCTTC.

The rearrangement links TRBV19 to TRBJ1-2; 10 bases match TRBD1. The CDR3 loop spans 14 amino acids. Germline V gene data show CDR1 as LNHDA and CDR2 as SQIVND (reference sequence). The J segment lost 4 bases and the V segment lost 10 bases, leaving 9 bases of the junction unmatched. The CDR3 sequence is CATRTGGKGYGYTF. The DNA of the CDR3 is TGTGCCACCCGGACAGGGGGAAAGGGCTATGGCTACACCTTC.

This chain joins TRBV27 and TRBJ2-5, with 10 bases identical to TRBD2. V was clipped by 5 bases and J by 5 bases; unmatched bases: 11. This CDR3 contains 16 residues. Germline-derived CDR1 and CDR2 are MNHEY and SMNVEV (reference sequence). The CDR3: CASSPQAGGQRETQYF. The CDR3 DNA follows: TGTGCCAGCAGTCCTCAAGCGGGGGGGCAGCGGGAGACCCAGTACTTC.

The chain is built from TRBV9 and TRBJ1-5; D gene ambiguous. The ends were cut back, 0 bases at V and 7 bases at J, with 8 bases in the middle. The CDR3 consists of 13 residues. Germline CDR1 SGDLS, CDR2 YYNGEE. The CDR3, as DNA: TGTGCCAGCAGCGTAGAAATTGGGCAGCCCCAGCATTTT. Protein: CASSVEIGQPQHF.

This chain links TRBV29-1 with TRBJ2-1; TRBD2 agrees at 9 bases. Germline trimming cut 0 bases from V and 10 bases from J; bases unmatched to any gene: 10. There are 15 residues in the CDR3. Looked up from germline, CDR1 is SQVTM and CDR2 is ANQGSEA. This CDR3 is CSVEDLAGGPREQFF. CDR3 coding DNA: TGCAGCGTTGAAGATTTGGCGGGAGGGCCTCGGGAGCAGTTCTTC.

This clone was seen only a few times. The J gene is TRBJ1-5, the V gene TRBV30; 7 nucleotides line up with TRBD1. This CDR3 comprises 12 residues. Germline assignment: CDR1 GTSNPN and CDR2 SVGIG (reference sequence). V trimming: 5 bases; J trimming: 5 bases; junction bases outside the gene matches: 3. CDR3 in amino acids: CAWSGGDQPQHF. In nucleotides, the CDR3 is TGTGCCTGGTCAGGGGGGGATCAGCCCCAGCATTTT.

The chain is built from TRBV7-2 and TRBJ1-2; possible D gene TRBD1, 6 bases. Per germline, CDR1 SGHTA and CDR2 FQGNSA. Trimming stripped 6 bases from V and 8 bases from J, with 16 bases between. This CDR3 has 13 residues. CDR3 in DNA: TGTGCCAGCAGATCCACAGGGATGGTCGGCTACACCTTC. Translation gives CASRSTGMVGYTF.

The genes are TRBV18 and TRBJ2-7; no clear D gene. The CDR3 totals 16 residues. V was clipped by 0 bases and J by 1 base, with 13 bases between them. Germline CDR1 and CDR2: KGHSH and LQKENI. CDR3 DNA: TGTGCCAGCTCACCACCGTCTCAGCAGCCTTCCTACGAGCAGTACTTC. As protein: CASSPPSQQPSYEQYF.

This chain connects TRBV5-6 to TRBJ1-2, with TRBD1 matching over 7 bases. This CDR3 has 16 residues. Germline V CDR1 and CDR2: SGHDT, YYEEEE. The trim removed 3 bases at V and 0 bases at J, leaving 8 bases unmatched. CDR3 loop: CASSWYGRGTNYGYTF. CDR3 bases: TGTGCCAGCAGCTGGTATGGCAGGGGGACTAACTATGGCTACACCTTC.

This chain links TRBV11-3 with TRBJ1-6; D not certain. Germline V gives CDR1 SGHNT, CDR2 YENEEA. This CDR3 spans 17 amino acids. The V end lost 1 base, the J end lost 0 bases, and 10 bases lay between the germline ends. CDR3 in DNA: TGTGCCAGCAGCTTAGCTCTAGGCGGCTCCTATAATTCACCCCTCCACTTT. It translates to CASSLALGGSYNSPLHF.

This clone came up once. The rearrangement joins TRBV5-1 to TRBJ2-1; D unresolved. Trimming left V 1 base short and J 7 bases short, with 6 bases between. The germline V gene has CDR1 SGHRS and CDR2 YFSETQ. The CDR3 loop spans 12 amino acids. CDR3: CASSLIGNEQFF. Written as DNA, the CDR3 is TGCGCCAGCAGCTTGATAGGAAATGAGCAGTTCTTC.

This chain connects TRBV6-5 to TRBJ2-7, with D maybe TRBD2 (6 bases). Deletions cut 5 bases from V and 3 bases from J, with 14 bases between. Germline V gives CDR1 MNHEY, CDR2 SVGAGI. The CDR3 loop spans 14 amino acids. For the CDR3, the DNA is TGTGCCAGCAGTCCCCAACTAGCCCGCTACGAGCAGTACTTC. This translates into CASSPQLARYEQYF.

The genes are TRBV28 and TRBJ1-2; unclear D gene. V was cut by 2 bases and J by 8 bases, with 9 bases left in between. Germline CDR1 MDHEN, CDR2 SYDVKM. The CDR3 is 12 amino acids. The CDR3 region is CASSLIGYGYTF. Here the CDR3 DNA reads TGTGCCAGCAGTTTAATCGGCTACGGCTACACCTTC.

In DNA, the CDR3 is TGTGCCAGCAGTGAAGGCCCATCCCAGCACAATGAGCAGTTCTTC. It codes for CASSEGPSQHNEQFF. The V gene is TRBV6-1, the J gene TRBJ2-1; D not certain. The germline V gene encodes CDR1 MNHNS and CDR2 SASEGT. Trimming cost V 1 base and J 5 bases, with 12 bases left between them. CDR3 length: 15 residues.

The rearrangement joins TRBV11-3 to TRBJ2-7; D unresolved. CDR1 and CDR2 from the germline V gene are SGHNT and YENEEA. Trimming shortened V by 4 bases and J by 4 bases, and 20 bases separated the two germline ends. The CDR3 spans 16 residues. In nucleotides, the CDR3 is TGTGCCAGCAGCTCCCTCTCCAAATCTGGGCGTTACGAGCAGTACTTC. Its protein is CASSSLSKSGRYEQYF.

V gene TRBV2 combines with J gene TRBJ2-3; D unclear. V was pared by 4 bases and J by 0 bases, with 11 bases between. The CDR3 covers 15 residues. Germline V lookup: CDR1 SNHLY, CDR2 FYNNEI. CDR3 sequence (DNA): TGTGCCAGCAGTGGAACTGGCCTCAGCACAGATACGCAGTATTTT. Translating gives CASSGTGLSTDTQYF.

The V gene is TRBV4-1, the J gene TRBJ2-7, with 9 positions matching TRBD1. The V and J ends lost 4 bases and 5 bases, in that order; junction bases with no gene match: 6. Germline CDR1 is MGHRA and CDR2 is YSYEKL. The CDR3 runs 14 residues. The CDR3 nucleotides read TGCGCCAGCAGCCCCCGGACAGGGGTTGACGAGCAGTACTTC. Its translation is CASSPRTGVDEQYF.

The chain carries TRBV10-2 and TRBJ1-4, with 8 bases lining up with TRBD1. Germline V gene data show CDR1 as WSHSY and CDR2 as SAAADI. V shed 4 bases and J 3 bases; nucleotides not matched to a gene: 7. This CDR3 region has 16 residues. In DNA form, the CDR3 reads TGCGCCAGCAGTGGTGGCAGGGGGCTTGCTAATGAAAAACTGTTTTTT. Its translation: CASSGGRGLANEKLFF.

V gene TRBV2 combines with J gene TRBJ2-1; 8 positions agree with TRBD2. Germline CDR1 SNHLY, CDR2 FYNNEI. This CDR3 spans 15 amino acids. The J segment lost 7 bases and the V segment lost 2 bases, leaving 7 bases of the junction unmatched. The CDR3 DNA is TGTGCCAGCAGTGAATCGCGGGGGGCCACGAATGAGCAGTTCTTC. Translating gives CASSESRGATNEQFF.

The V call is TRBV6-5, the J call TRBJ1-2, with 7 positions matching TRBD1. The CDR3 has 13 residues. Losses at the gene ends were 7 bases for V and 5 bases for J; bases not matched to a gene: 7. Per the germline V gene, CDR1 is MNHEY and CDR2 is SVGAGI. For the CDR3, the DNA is TGTGCCAGCACCCCGGACAGGCTATATGGCTACACCTTC. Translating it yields CASTPDRLYGYTF.

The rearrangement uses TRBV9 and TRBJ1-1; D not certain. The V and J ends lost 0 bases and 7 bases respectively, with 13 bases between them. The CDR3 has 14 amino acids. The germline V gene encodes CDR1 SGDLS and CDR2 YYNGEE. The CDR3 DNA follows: TGTGCCAGCAGCGTAGCCAGTGATCACAATGAAGCTTTCTTT. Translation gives CASSVASDHNEAFF.

CDR3 residues: CASSLRQGFHEQYF. In DNA form, the CDR3 reads TGTGCCAGCAGCCTCCGACAGGGATTCCACGAGCAGTACTTC. The gene calls are TRBV7-9 and TRBJ2-7; 7 bases line up with TRBD1. CDR1 SEHNR and CDR2 FQNEAQ come from the germline V gene (reference sequence). The CDR3 is made up of 14 amino acids. The V gene end was trimmed by 5 bases and the J gene end by 5 bases; junction bases not matched to a gene: 9. Full variable domain (outside the CDR3, taken from reference TRBV7-9 and TRBJ2-7): DTGVSQNPRHKITKRGQNVTFRCDPISEHNRLYWYRQTLGQGPEFLTYFQNEAQLEKSRLLSDRFSAERPKGSFSTLEIQRTEQGDSAMYLCASSLRQGFHEQYFGPGTRLTVT.

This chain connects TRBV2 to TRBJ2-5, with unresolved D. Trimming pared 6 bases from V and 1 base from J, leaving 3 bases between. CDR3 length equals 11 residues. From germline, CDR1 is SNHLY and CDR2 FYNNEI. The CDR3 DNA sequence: TGTGCCAGCAGGTTCCAAGAGACCCAGTACTTC. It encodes CASRFQETQYF. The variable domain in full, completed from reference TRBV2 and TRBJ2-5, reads EPEVTQTPSHQVTQMGQEVILRCVPISNHLYFYWYRQILGQKVEFLVSFYNNEISEKSEIFDDQFSVERPDGSNFTLKIRSTKLEDSAMYFCASRFQETQYFGPGTRLLVL.

The CDR3, as DNA: TGCAGCGTTGCAGGGGACGTCCTGGAAAATCAGCCCCAGCATTTT. Translation: CSVAGDVLENQPQHF. The gene calls are TRBV29-1 and TRBJ1-5, with D tentatively TRBD1 (6 bases). The CDR3 sequence is 15 residues long. V lost 4 bases to trimming and J lost 4 bases, with 17 bases between them. The V gene's germline CDR1 is SQVTM and CDR2 ANQGSEA.